Described below is a single T cell receptor beta chain sequence and its context. What it binds is unknown. This CDR3 is built from 16 residues. Unmatched junction bases numbered 4, after V lost 0 bases and J lost 0 bases. Germline V gives CDR1 DFQATT, CDR2 SNEGSKA (reference sequence). The source of the sample is a study of T cell repertoires in cytomegalovirus infection. The wider study: Matching HLA type, along with CMV infection, was indicated by public TCR beta signatures. Findings and limits, study-wide: Across the ex vivo response, the dominant clonotypes were HLA-C-restricted CMV-specific TCR beta clonotypes. Carriers of CMV plus the relevant HLA were identified by cumulative public TCR beta family frequency.

TCRdb fed the reads into MiXCR, producing one record per CDR3 protein. The table has approximately 100,000 distinct CDR3 sequences, less than 25% seen once. The sequenced sample consisted of CD8+ T cells from PBMCs. V is TRBV20-1 and J is TRBJ2-1; 8 nucleotides agree with TRBD2. The clonotype originates from a human donor in good health (CMV status not recorded). Some clones in this sample may be carry-over from other donors' samples. CDR3: CSARDREGPSYNEQFF. The DNA of the CDR3 is TGCAGTGCTAGAGATCGGGAGGGCCCCTCCTACAATGAGCAGTTCTTC.